A single sample gave rise to the 27 T cell receptor beta chains below, sequenced in a study of blood T cell repertoires in COVID-19. Method: immunoSEQ multiplex PCR; TCRdb's copy keeps in-frame clones and lacks some. Of hundreds of thousands of clones listed, about 80% are singletons. What was sequenced was peripheral blood. The source of these receptors is a woman aged 80 or over with acute or convalescent COVID-19.

The V and J genes are TRBV20-1 and TRBJ1-2; D uncertain. This CDR3 has 11 amino acids. Per germline, CDR1 DFQATT and CDR2 SNEGSKA (reference sequence). Deletions cut 2 bases from V and 7 bases from J, with 8 bases between. The chain's CDR3 is CSARMAGGYTF. The CDR3 bases are TGCAGTGCTAGAATGGCGGGTGGCTACACCTTC.

V is TRBV10-3 and J is TRBJ1-4; D is possibly TRBD1 (5 bases). Germline lookup yields CDR1 ENHRY and CDR2 SYGVKD. The CDR3 consists of 14 residues. Trimming removed 4 bases at V and 8 bases at J, with 14 bases between. In DNA form, the CDR3 reads TGTGCCATCAGTGCCCGGGGGATGGAAGAAAAACTGTTTTTT. It translates to CAISARGMEEKLFF.

The chain uses TRBV12-3 or TRBV12-4 and TRBJ2-7, with D possibly TRBD1 on 5 matching bases. V was trimmed by 6 bases and J by 6 bases, leaving 12 bases between them. The CDR3 is 12 residues long. The CDR3 sequence: CASSTPTAEQYF. For the CDR3, the DNA is TGTGCCAGCAGCACCCCGACAGCCGAGCAGTACTTC.

V usage is TRBV10-3 and J usage is TRBJ1-5, with 7 bases that match TRBD1. The V gene's germline CDR1 is ENHRY and CDR2 SYGVKD. Trimming took 3 bases from V and 5 from J; bases not matched to a gene: 10. The CDR3 is 16 residues long. CDR3 sequence reads: CAISDHDRAGYQPQHF. CDR3 DNA: TGTGCCATCAGTGACCATGACAGGGCCGGGTATCAGCCCCAGCATTTT.

The chain couples TRBV5-4 to TRBJ2-2; 7 positions agree with TRBD1. Germline-derived CDR1 and CDR2 are SGHNT and YYREEE (reference sequence). The CDR3 length is 14 residues. Trimming cost V 4 bases and J 7 bases; bases outside gene matches: 7. CDR3 sequence reads: CASSLTGPNGELFF. In DNA, the CDR3 is TGTGCCAGCAGCCTGACAGGGCCCAACGGGGAGCTGTTTTTT.

The V gene is TRBV5-4, the J gene TRBJ2-1; 7 nucleotides agree with TRBD1. V lost 4 bases and J lost 4; bases outside the gene matches: 14. There are 17 residues in the CDR3. Germline CDR1 is SGHNT and CDR2 is YYREEE (reference sequence). The CDR3 is CASSGWGTEDLYNEQFF. The CDR3 coding sequence is TGTGCCAGCAGCGGGTGGGGGACAGAAGACTTATACAATGAGCAGTTCTTC. Variable domain in full (rest from reference TRBV5-4 and TRBJ2-1): ETGVTQSPTHLIKTRGQQVTLRCSSQSGHNTVSWYQQALGQGPQFIFQYYREEENGRGNFPPRFSGLQFPNYSSELNVNALELDDSALYLCASSGWGTEDLYNEQFFGPGTRLTVL.

J is TRBJ2-5 and V is TRBV2; 9 bases match TRBD1. The CDR3 length is 15 residues. Germline assignment: CDR1 SNHLY and CDR2 FYNNEI. V lost 6 bases, J lost 5 bases, and 10 bases stayed unmatched. CDR3 residues: CASRRARQGVETQYF. In nucleotides, the CDR3 is TGTGCCAGCAGGAGGGCCCGACAGGGGGTGGAGACCCAGTACTTC.

This clone was counted only a few times. The J gene is TRBJ1-4, the V gene TRBV30; a weak D match, TRBD1 (6 bases). V lost 0 bases and J lost 1, with 9 bases in between. The germline V gene has CDR1 GTSNPN and CDR2 SVGIG (reference sequence). CDR3 length equals 15 residues. The CDR3 DNA reads TGTGCCTGGAGTGTTACAGGGCTAACTAATGAAAAACTGTTTTTT. Its protein product is CAWSVTGLTNEKLFF. Looking up the rest from reference TRBV30 and TRBJ1-4 gives the full variable domain: SQTIHQWPATLVQPVGSPLSLECTVEGTSNPNLYWYRQAAGRGLQLLFYSVGIGQISSEVPQNLSASRPQDRQFILSSKKLLLSDSGFYLCAWSVTGLTNEKLFFGSGTQLSVL.

This chain links TRBV4-1 with TRBJ1-5, with D uncertain. Per germline, CDR1 MGHRA and CDR2 YSYEKL. Trimming removed 0 bases from V and 4 bases from J, with 4 bases in between. This CDR3 comprises 13 residues. CDR3 sequence (DNA): TGCGCCAGCAGCCAAGACTATAATCAGCCCCAGCATTTT. Translating it yields CASSQDYNQPQHF.

This clone was observed once. J is TRBJ2-3 and V is TRBV5-1; D possibly corresponds to TRBD1 (6 bases). The CDR3 runs 15 residues. Looked up from germline, CDR1 is SGHRS and CDR2 is YFSETQ. The V end lost 4 bases, the J end lost 5 bases, and 17 bases lay between the germline ends. The CDR3, as DNA: TGCGCCAGCAGCCCTCAGGGGCCCCCGCAAGATACGCAGTATTTT. It codes for CASSPQGPPQDTQYF. The full variable domain, in which reference TRBV5-1 and TRBJ2-3 provide the parts outside the CDR3, is KAGVTQTPRYLIKTRGQQVTLSCSPISGHRSVSWYQQTPGQGLQFLFEYFSETQRNKGNFPGRFSGRQFSNSRSEMNVSTLELGDSALYLCASSPQGPPQDTQYFGPGTRLTVL.

This chain connects TRBV11-2 to TRBJ2-1; the match to TRBD1 covers 10 bases. This CDR3 spans 17 amino acids. The V gene's germline CDR1 is SGHAT and CDR2 FQNNGV. V lost 4 bases to trimming and J lost 1 base; unmatched junction nucleotides: 7. CDR3 DNA sequence: TGTGCCAGCAGCTCCCAATGGACAGGGGGTTCCTACAATGAGCAGTTCTTC. Protein sequence: CASSSQWTGGSYNEQFF.

This chain connects TRBV5-6 to TRBJ1-6, with TRBD1 as a possible D gene (6 bases). V was clipped by 3 bases and J by 4 bases, with 11 bases between them. Germline CDR1 and CDR2: SGHDT and YYEEEE. This CDR3 has 15 residues. DNA for the CDR3: TGTGCCAGCAGCTCCGGGACACAATATAATTCACCCCTCCACTTT. Encoded protein: CASSSGTQYNSPLHF.

This clone has only one observation. The chain uses TRBV5-4 and TRBJ1-2, with 9 bases aligning to TRBD1. This CDR3 region has 17 residues. Germline V gives CDR1 SGHNT, CDR2 YYREEE (reference sequence). J was trimmed by 7 bases and V by 4 bases; bases with no gene match: 17. Written as DNA, the CDR3 is TGTGCCAGCAGCCTGCATGAGAACAGGGGGCATCATGGTGGCTACACCTTC. This codes for CASSLHENRGHHGGYTF. The whole variable domain, filled in from reference TRBV5-4 and TRBJ1-2, reads ETGVTQSPTHLIKTRGQQVTLRCSSQSGHNTVSWYQQALGQGPQFIFQYYREEENGRGNFPPRFSGLQFPNYSSELNVNALELDDSALYLCASSLHENRGHHGGYTFGSGTRLTVV.

CDR3 coding DNA: TGTGCCAGCAGTCCCCGGGACAGGGAGTTCTATGGCTACACCTTC. This encodes CASSPRDREFYGYTF. The V gene is TRBV27, the J gene TRBJ1-2; 9 positions agree with TRBD1. The CDR3 consists of 15 residues. After removal of 5 bases from V and 4 bases from J, the junction contained 8 bases not matched to a gene. Germline V gene lookup returns CDR1 MNHEY and CDR2 SMNVEV (reference sequence).

This chain links TRBV7-3 with TRBJ2-1; 9 nucleotides align to TRBD1. This CDR3 is 12 amino acids long. Trimming cost V 5 bases and J 13 bases; bases outside gene matches: 6. Germline CDR1 SGHTA, CDR2 FQGTGA. For the CDR3, the DNA is TGTGCCAGCAGCGCCCCGGGACAGGGCCAGTTCTTC. It yields the protein CASSAPGQGQFF.

The J gene is TRBJ1-3, the V gene TRBV5-1; TRBD1 might be the D (6 bases). Trimming took 0 bases from V and 2 from J, leaving 6 bases between them. The CDR3 consists of 14 residues. Germline V CDR1 and CDR2: SGHRS, YFSETQ. The CDR3 region is CASSLGTAGNTIYF. The CDR3 nucleotides are TGCGCCAGCAGCTTGGGGACAGCTGGAAACACCATATATTTT.

The chain links TRBV11-1 to TRBJ2-7; a weak D match, TRBD2 (5 bases). CDR3 size: 15 residues. Deletions cut 1 base from V and 0 bases from J, with 10 bases between. CDR1 is SGHAT, CDR2 FQDESV, per germline (reference sequence). The CDR3 region is CASSLGVGISYEQYF. In DNA form, the CDR3 reads TGTGCCAGCAGCTTAGGGGTCGGGATCTCCTACGAGCAGTACTTC.

This chain's CDR3 is CASSEGGLGKETQYF. The DNA for the CDR3 is TGTGCCAGCAGTGAAGGGGGGCTAGGGAAAGAGACCCAGTACTTC. The V and J genes are TRBV6-1 and TRBJ2-5, with a possible D match to TRBD1 (6 bases). Germline CDR1 and CDR2: MNHNS and SASEGT. The CDR3 spans 15 residues. V lost 1 base and J lost 3, with 12 bases in between.

Comment on this clone: The DNA is left out, because the CDR3 cannot be placed on it with certainty; the CDR3 is given as TCRdb lists it. The CDR3 sequence: CASSSSTGNYGYTF. The chain joins TRBV2 to TRBJ1-2; the tabulated D call, TRBD1, remains unverified against the DNA. The CDR3 extends over 14 residues, inclusive of both ends. Germline CDR1 reads SNHLY; CDR2 reads FYNNEI.

The chain uses TRBV10-2 and TRBJ1-4, with D uncertain. The germline V gene encodes CDR1 WSHSY and CDR2 SAAADI. The CDR3 is 13 residues long. Trimming took off 11 bases at V and 8 bases at J, with 18 bases between the two ends. The CDR3 nucleotides read TGCGCCTCGAACCCGACCCCGGAGGAAAAACTGTTTTTT. It yields the protein CASNPTPEEKLFF.

This clone was counted a single time. CDR3 loop: CAISPGGETYNSPLHF. DNA of the CDR3: TGTGCCATCAGCCCAGGGGGCGAGACCTATAATTCACCCCTCCACTTT. The V and J genes are TRBV10-3 and TRBJ1-6; 8 bases map to TRBD1. This CDR3 has 16 amino acids. Germline values: CDR1 ENHRY, CDR2 SYGVKD. J gave up 2 bases and V 6 bases, and 6 bases lay outside the gene matches.

This clone showed up just once. The V gene is TRBV5-1, the J gene TRBJ2-2; D possibly corresponds to TRBD2 (5 bases). CDR3 length: 16 amino acids. Trimming removed 0 bases at V and 8 bases at J, with 17 bases between. Germline V gene lookup returns CDR1 SGHRS and CDR2 YFSETQ. The CDR3 protein is CASSLAGMAFGGELFF. The DNA for the CDR3 is TGCGCCAGCAGCTTGGCCGGGATGGCCTTCGGAGGGGAGCTGTTTTTT.

This clone was seen just once. The chain combines TRBV6-5 with TRBJ1-2; the match to TRBD1 covers 9 bases. The J segment lost 6 bases and the V segment lost 6 bases, leaving 5 bases of the junction unmatched. Germline loops: CDR1 MNHEY, CDR2 SVGAGI. The CDR3 extends over 13 amino acids. The CDR3 nucleotides are TGTGCCAGCAGGCCCGGGACAGGGAATGGCTACACCTTC. Encoded protein: CASRPGTGNGYTF.

The chain carries TRBV18 and TRBJ2-6, with 8 nucleotides matching TRBD1. Germline assignment: CDR1 KGHSH and CDR2 LQKENI. The length of the CDR3 is 19 residues. With 1 base clipped from V and 1 base from J, the junction kept 9 bases outside the gene matches. Here the CDR3 reads CASSPLPPGGGSGANVLTF. The CDR3, as DNA: TGTGCCAGCTCACCACTCCCCCCAGGGGGCGGGTCTGGGGCCAACGTCCTGACTTTC. Variable domain in full (rest from reference TRBV18 and TRBJ2-6): NAGVMQNPRHLVRRRGQEARLRCSPMKGHSHVYWYRQLPEEGLKFMVYLQKENIIDESGMPKERFSAEFPKEGPSILRIQQVVRGDSAAYFCASSPLPPGGGSGANVLTFGAGSRLTVL.

A word on this clone: The junction differs from germline at one of its ends, possibly a read error. This rearrangement joins TRBV7-7 to TRBJ1-5; 9 positions agree with TRBD1. The CDR3 consists of 17 residues. The germline CDR1 and CDR2 sequences are SSHAT and FNYEAQ (reference sequence). CDR3 protein: CASSHTGGAGLGKPQHF. The CDR3, as DNA: TGTGCTAGCAGCCATACAGGGGGCGCCGGCCTAGGTAAGCCCCAGCATTTT. Supplemented by reference TRBV7-7 and TRBJ1-5, the full variable domain reads GAGVSQSPRYKVTKRGQDVTLRCDPISSHATLYWYQQALGQGPEFLTYFNYEAQPDKSGLPSDRFSAERPEGSISTLTIQRTEQRDSAMYRCASSHTGGAGLGKPQHFGDGTRLSIL.

This rearrangement joins TRBV5-1 to TRBJ1-6; possibly TRBD1 for D (5 bases). Deletions cut 3 bases from V and 10 bases from J, with 11 bases between. The CDR3 is 13 amino acids. Germline loops: CDR1 SGHRS, CDR2 YFSETQ. The CDR3 DNA reads TGCGCCAGCAGCTACGGGGGAGGATCACCCCTCCACTTT. Translated, it gives CASSYGGGSPLHF.

The J gene is TRBJ2-2, the V gene TRBV6-5, with TRBD1 matching over 7 bases. From germline, CDR1 is MNHEY and CDR2 SVGAGI. The CDR3 has 13 amino acids. Unmatched junction bases numbered 1, after V lost 4 bases and J lost 5 bases. The CDR3 reads CASSLQGTGELFF. The CDR3 DNA reads as TGTGCCAGCAGTTTACAGGGGACCGGGGAGCTGTTTTTT.